Described below is a single TCR beta chain sequence and its context. Antigen unknown. This sample is part of a study of T cells in Graves' hyperthyroidism and ophthalmopathy. Study-wide results and caveats: Median prediction lead before ophthalmopathy onset was 6 to 8 months with the model.

From RNA transcripts, TCR beta CDR3 regions were amplified. When the TCR CDR3 underwent first-round RT-PCR, the HTBI primer set was used. TCRdb analysed the multiplex PCR reads with MiXCR anew, one entry per CDR3 protein. Seen here are roughly 38,000 distinct CDR3 sequences, 40% to 55% observed once, and the top ten hold approximately 6.2%. The V gene lost 2 bases and the J gene lost 1 base, with 10 bases spanning the gap. The CDR3 totals 15 residues. Germline V gene data show CDR1 as MGHRA and CDR2 as YSYEKL. Each diagnosis was grounded in clinical symptoms, serum thyroxine and TRAb, thyroid ultrasound, and orbital computed tomography. Before ophthalmopathy appeared, progressors gave blood at initial hyperthyroidism diagnosis.

This sequence joins TRBV4-1 and TRBJ2-3; D is unresolved. Sequenced sample: blood. The sequence was obtained from a woman aged 45-59 years with Graves' hyperthyroidism that later progressed to Graves' ophthalmopathy. This CDR3 is CASSQPDQGTDTQYF. The CDR3, as DNA: TGCGCCAGCAGCCAACCTGATCAGGGCACAGATACGCAGTATTTT.